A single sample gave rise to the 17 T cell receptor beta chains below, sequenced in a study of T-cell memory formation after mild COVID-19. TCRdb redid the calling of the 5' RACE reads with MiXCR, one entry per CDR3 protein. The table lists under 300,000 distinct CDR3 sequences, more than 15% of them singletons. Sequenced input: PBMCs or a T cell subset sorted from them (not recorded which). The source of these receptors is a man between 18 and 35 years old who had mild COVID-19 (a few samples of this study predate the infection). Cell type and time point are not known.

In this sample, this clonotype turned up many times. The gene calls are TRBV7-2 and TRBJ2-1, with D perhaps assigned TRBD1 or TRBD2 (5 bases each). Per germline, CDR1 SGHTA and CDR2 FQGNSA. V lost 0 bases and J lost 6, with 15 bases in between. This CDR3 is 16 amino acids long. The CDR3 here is CASSLAGTLWRNEQFF. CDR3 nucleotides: TGTGCCAGCAGCTTAGCCGGGACCCTTTGGCGCAATGAGCAGTTCTTC.

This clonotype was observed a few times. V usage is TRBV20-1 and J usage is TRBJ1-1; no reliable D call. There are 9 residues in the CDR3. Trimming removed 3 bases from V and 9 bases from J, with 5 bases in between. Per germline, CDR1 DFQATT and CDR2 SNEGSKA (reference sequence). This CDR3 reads CSASSKAFF. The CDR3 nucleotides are TGCAGTGCTAGCAGTAAAGCTTTCTTT.

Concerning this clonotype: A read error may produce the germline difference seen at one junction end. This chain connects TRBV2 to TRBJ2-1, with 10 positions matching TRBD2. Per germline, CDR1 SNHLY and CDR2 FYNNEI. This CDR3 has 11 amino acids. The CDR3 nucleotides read TGTGCCAGCAGTGTATCTACTAGCGGGGTGTTC. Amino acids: CASSVSTSGVF.

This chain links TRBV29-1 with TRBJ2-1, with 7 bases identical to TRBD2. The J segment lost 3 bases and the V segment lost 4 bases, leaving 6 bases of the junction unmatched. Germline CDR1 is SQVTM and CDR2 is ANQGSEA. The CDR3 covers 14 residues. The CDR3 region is CSVAIQRGYNEQFF. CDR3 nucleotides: TGCAGCGTTGCAATCCAGCGGGGCTACAATGAGCAGTTCTTC.

The CDR3, as DNA: TGTGCCAGCAGCGCAGACAAACAGGGGAACTATGGCTACACCTTC. This translates into CASSADKQGNYGYTF. This chain uses TRBV9 with TRBJ1-2; TRBD1 agrees at 7 bases. The CDR3 has 15 residues. Losses at the gene ends were 3 bases for V and 2 bases for J; bases not matched to a gene: 7. Germline loops: CDR1 SGDLS, CDR2 YYNGEE.

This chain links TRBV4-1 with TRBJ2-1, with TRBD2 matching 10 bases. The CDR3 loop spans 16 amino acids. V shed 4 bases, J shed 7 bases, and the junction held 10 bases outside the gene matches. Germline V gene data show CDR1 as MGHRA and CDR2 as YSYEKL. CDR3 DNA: TGCGCCAGCAGCCGAGCCAGCGGGGGGGCTATGAATGAGCAGTTCTTC. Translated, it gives CASSRASGGAMNEQFF.

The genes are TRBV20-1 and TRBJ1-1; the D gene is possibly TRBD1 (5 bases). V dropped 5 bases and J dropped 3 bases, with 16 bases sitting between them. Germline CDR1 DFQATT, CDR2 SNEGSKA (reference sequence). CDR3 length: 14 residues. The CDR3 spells CSAPGPGGDTEAFF. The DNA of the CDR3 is TGCAGTGCTCCGGGACCAGGCGGCGACACTGAAGCTTTCTTT.

The CDR3, as DNA: TGTGCCAGCAGCCCCGGGGTAGCGGGGCGCGAGCAGTACTTC. It yields the protein CASSPGVAGREQYF. The gene calls are TRBV7-9 and TRBJ2-7, with 8 bases aligning to TRBD2. The CDR3 length is 14 residues. V lost 5 bases to trimming and J lost 6 bases; unmatched junction nucleotides: 9. Germline V CDR1 and CDR2: SEHNR, FQNEAQ (reference sequence).

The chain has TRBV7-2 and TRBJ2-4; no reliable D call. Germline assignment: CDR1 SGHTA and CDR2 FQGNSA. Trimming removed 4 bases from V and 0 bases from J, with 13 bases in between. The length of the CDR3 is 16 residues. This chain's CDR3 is CASSSRSQLAKNIQYF. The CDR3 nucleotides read TGTGCCAGCAGCTCCCGTTCGCAGCTAGCCAAAAACATTCAGTACTTC.

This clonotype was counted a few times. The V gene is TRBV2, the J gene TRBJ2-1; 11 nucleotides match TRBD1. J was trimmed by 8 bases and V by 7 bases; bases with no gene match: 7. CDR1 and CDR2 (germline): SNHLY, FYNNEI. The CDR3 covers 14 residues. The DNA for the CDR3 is TGTGCCAGCATTTACGGGACAGGGGGGCATGAGCAGTTCTTC. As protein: CASIYGTGGHEQFF.

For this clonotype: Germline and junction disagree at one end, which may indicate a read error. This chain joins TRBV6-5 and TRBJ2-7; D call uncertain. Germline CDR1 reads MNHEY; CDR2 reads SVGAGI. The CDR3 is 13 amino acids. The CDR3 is CATFSPGVWVPFF. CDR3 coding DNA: TGTGCCACCTTCTCCCCCGGAGTTTGGGTCCCCTTCTTC.

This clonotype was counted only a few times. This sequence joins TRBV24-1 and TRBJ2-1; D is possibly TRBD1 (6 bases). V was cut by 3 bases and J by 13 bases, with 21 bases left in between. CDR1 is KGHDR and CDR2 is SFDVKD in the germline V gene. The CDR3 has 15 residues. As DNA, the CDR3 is TGTGCCACCAGTGATCCCAAATCGACAGGCCCGGAACAGTTCTTC. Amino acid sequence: CATSDPKSTGPEQFF.

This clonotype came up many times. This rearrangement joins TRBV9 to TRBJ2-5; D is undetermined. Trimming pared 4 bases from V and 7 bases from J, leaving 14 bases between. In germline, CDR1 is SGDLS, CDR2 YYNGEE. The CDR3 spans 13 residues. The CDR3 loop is CASSPDVLGTQYF. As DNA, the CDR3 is TGTGCCAGCAGCCCGGACGTCCTAGGGACCCAGTACTTC.

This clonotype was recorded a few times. The CDR3 loop reads CASSSRLDGTDTQYF. The CDR3 DNA follows: TGTGCCAGCAGCTCAAGACTAGACGGCACAGATACGCAGTATTTT. The V call is TRBV5-6, the J call TRBJ2-3; D possibly corresponds to TRBD2 (6 bases). Looked up from germline, CDR1 is SGHDT and CDR2 is YYEEEE. The V end was cut by 3 bases, the J end by 1 base, with 12 bases between. CDR3 length: 15 amino acids.

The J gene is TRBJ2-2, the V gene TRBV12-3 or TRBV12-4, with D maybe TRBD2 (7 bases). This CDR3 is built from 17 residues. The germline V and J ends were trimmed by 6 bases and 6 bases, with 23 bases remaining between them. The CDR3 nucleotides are TGTGCCAGCAGGGAAGGGGGGGCCCCTACAAGGTCCGGGGAGCTGTTTTTT. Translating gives CASREGGAPTRSGELFF.

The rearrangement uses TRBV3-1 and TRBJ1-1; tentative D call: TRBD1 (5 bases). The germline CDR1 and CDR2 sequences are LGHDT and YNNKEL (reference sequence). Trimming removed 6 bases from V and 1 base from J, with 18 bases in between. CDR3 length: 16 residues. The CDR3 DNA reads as TGTGCCAGCAGAGAGACAGAATCGACCCCGAACACTGAAGCTTTCTTT. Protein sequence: CASRETESTPNTEAFF.

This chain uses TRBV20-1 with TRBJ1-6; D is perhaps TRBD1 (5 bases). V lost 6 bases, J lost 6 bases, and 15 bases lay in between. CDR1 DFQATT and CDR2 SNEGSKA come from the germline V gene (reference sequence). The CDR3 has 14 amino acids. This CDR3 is CSAGTAGGNSPLHF. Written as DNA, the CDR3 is TGCAGTGCAGGTACAGCGGGGGGTAATTCACCCCTCCACTTT.